The present entry profiles one T cell receptor beta chain with its context. Its antigen is as yet unknown. V was pared by 2 bases and J by 5 bases, with 9 bases of the junction left unmatched. Germline V CDR1 and CDR2: MNHEY, SVGAGI. The CDR3 runs to 15 residues. This sample was taken from a study of OX40 agonist ivuxolimab in advanced cancers. Study-level information: Allowance was made for prior anti-PD-1, anti-PD-L1 or anti-CTLA-4 therapy, and about 44% had some.

Study-level points and caveats: Low normalized T-cell clonal expansion was also seen in some nonresponders.

Sequencing used immunoSEQ multiplex PCR; TCRdb keeps in-frame clones, though not all of them. The sample includes about 33,000 clones, over 60% of them seen just once. The chain is built from TRBV6-5 and TRBJ2-7, with 7 bases identical to TRBD2. This sample comprised CD4+ or CD8+ T cells sorted from blood, obtained in a trial of the OX40 agonist ivuxolimab. This clonotype was obtained from an adult with an advanced solid tumor such as melanoma, head and neck, liver or kidney cancer. The CDR3 coding sequence is TGTGCCAGCAGTTACAAGACTAGCTTTGTTCACGAGCAGTACTTC. This translates into CASSYKTSFVHEQYF.